The 30 T cell receptor beta chains below all came from one sample that was sequenced in a study of shared clonotypes between healthy human individuals. Clones were sequenced by immunoSEQ multiplex PCR, and TCRdb holds only the in-frame ones, with some missing. The sample contains roughly 680,000 clones, over 55% of which appear only once. Sequencing input: memory CD4+ T cells sorted from blood. Subset of the sample: CD45RA-negative fraction. Receptors were obtained from a woman in her twenties or thirties in good health.

About this clone: Other DNA sequences in this sample translate to the same CDR3. The chain couples TRBV28 to TRBJ2-7; D is unclear. This CDR3 region has 12 residues. Trimming left V 6 bases short and J 3 bases short, with 9 bases between. Germline assignment: CDR1 MDHEN and CDR2 SYDVKM. CDR3 bases: TGTGCCAGCAGGCGTCAAAACTACGAGCAGTACTTC. Protein product: CASRRQNYEQYF.

The chain employs TRBV19 and TRBJ1-1; unclear D gene. The germline V and J ends were trimmed by 5 bases and 1 base, with 14 bases remaining between them. The CDR3 is 15 amino acids. CDR1 and CDR2 from the germline V gene are LNHDA and SQIVND (reference sequence). In DNA form, the CDR3 reads TGTGCCAGTAGTCCCAGTTGGCAAGCGAACACTGAAGCTTTCTTT. It specifies CASSPSWQANTEAFF.

V gene TRBV18 combines with J gene TRBJ2-3; D remains unclear. Per the germline V gene, CDR1 is KGHSH and CDR2 is LQKENI. The V end lost 1 base, the J end lost 1 base, and 3 bases lay between the germline ends. This CDR3 has 13 residues. The CDR3 protein is CASSPLGTDTQYF. The CDR3 DNA follows: TGTGCCAGCTCACCACTCGGCACAGATACGCAGTATTTT.

The chain carries TRBV7-3 and TRBJ2-5; 12 bases are a match to TRBD2. Germline V lookup: CDR1 SGHTA, CDR2 FQGTGA. The CDR3 spans 16 residues. V was clipped by 5 bases and J by 1 base; unmatched bases: 5. The CDR3 sequence is CASSPTSGGGQETQYF. DNA of the CDR3: TGTGCCAGCAGCCCGACTAGCGGGGGAGGCCAAGAGACCCAGTACTTC. Full variable domain (remainder filled in from reference TRBV7-3 and TRBJ2-5): GAGVSQTPSNKVTEKGKYVELRCDPISGHTALYWYRQSLGQGPEFLIYFQGTGAADDSGLPNDRFFAVRPEGSVSTLKIQRTERGDSAVYLCASSPTSGGGQETQYFGPGTRLLVL.

The rearrangement uses TRBV5-1 and TRBJ2-2, with a tentative D call TRBD2 (5 bases). The V gene lost 6 bases and the J gene lost 6 bases, with 9 bases spanning the gap. CDR1 is SGHRS, CDR2 YFSETQ, per germline. The CDR3 consists of 12 residues. The CDR3 bases are TGCGCCAGCATGGAGGCACCCGGGGAGCTGTTTTTT. Amino acid sequence: CASMEAPGELFF.

The chain is built from TRBV19 and TRBJ2-5; 10 bases match TRBD1. This CDR3 has 15 residues. Unmatched junction bases numbered 8, after V lost 6 bases and J lost 4 bases. The germline V gene encodes CDR1 LNHDA and CDR2 SQIVND (reference sequence). The DNA for the CDR3 is TGTGCCAGTAGAAGTCGGACAGGGGGTGGAGAGACCCAGTACTTC. It specifies CASRSRTGGGETQYF.

This clone was counted a single time. This chain uses TRBV29-1 with TRBJ1-1; TRBD1 is a possible D gene (5 bases). The CDR3 is made up of 13 amino acids. V lost 6 bases and J lost 2, with 13 bases in between. Germline V gene sequence: CDR1 SQVTM, CDR2 ANQGSEA. In DNA, the CDR3 is TGCAGCGTCCCCGGGACCGTTAACACTGAAGCTTTCTTT. Its protein is CSVPGTVNTEAFF.

The rearrangement links TRBV10-1 to TRBJ2-1, with D perhaps matching TRBD2 (5 bases). The CDR3 totals 17 residues. Trimming removed 3 bases from V and 0 bases from J, with 15 bases in between. Germline values: CDR1 WNHNN, CDR2 SYGVQD (reference sequence). In DNA form, the CDR3 reads TGCGCCAGCAGTGATAAATTAACGGGGAGCTCCTACAATGAGCAGTTCTTC. As protein: CASSDKLTGSSYNEQFF.

This clone was counted a single time. CDR3 sequence (DNA): TGTGCCAGCAGTTCGGCTTGGGTAGCGGGTAGGTTCCACAATGAGCAGTTCTTC. Protein sequence: CASSSAWVAGRFHNEQFF. This chain links TRBV27 with TRBJ2-1; 7 bases line up with TRBD2. The ends lost 4 bases at V and 5 bases at J; junction bases unmatched: 17. Germline CDR1 and CDR2: MNHEY and SMNVEV (reference sequence). The CDR3 consists of 18 residues.

J is TRBJ1-5 and V is TRBV5-1; 10 bases are shared with TRBD1. CDR1 SGHRS and CDR2 YFSETQ come from the germline V gene. V trimming: 5 bases; J trimming: 7 bases; junction bases outside the gene matches: 9. This CDR3 has 15 amino acids. DNA for the CDR3: TGCGCCAGCAGACCGACAGGGGGCAATCACCAGCCCCAGCATTTT. This translates into CASRPTGGNHQPQHF.

The chain couples TRBV28 to TRBJ1-4, with a possible D match to TRBD1 (6 bases). The germline gives CDR1 MDHEN, CDR2 SYDVKM. V shed 7 bases and J shed 0 bases, with 12 bases lying between them. The CDR3 loop spans 15 amino acids. The DNA of the CDR3 is TGTGCCAGCACCAAAGGGGGAGCAACTAATGAAAAACTGTTTTTT. This gives the protein CASTKGGATNEKLFF.

The rearrangement uses TRBV6-5 and TRBJ1-5; tentative D call: TRBD1 (5 bases). Germline V gene lookup returns CDR1 MNHEY and CDR2 SVGAGI. CDR3 length: 15 residues. V gave up 2 bases and J gave up 4 bases, with 12 bases separating them. As DNA, the CDR3 is TGTGCCAGCAGTTACGGGAGGGGAATTAATCAGCCCCAGCATTTT. Protein sequence: CASSYGRGINQPQHF.

Only a few counts were recorded for this clone. At the DNA level, this CDR3 is encoded by other sequences in the same sample as well. This rearrangement joins TRBV5-1 to TRBJ2-1; TRBD2 aligns across 7 bases. The CDR3 has 15 amino acids. Germline V gene data show CDR1 as SGHRS and CDR2 as YFSETQ. The ends lost 2 bases at V and 2 bases at J; junction bases unmatched: 4. The CDR3 loop is CASSFASGAYNEQFF. The CDR3 DNA sequence: TGCGCCAGCAGCTTCGCTAGCGGTGCCTACAATGAGCAGTTCTTC.

The rearrangement joins TRBV5-1 to TRBJ1-4, with no clear D. V lost 6 bases, J lost 0 bases, and 6 bases lay in between. CDR1 and CDR2 (germline): SGHRS, YFSETQ. This CDR3 contains 13 residues. The CDR3 coding sequence is TGCGCCAGCAAGATCTCAACTAATGAAAAACTGTTTTTT. Protein product: CASKISTNEKLFF.

CDR3 in amino acids: CASSFPGTSALEETQYF. The CDR3 nucleotides read TGTGCCAGCAGTTTCCCCGGGACTAGCGCCCTCGAGGAGACCCAGTACTTC. This rearrangement joins TRBV28 to TRBJ2-5, with TRBD2 matching over 10 bases. CDR3 length: 17 amino acids. The V gene's germline CDR1 is MDHEN and CDR2 SYDVKM. Trimming took 3 bases from V and 5 from J; bases not matched to a gene: 12. Using reference TRBV28 and TRBJ2-5 for the parts outside the CDR3, the full variable domain is DVKVTQSSRYLVKRTGEKVFLECVQDMDHENMFWYRQDPGLGLRLIYFSYDVKMKEKGDIPEGYSVSREKKERFSLILESASTNQTSMYLCASSFPGTSALEETQYFGPGTRLLVL.

The rearrangement links TRBV11-2 to TRBJ1-1; D gene ambiguous. Germline CDR1 reads SGHAT; CDR2 reads FQNNGV. The CDR3 runs to 15 residues. Trimming left V 0 bases short and J 1 base short, with 9 bases between. CDR3 region: CASSLDVAGNTEAFF. The CDR3, as DNA: TGTGCCAGCAGCTTAGATGTGGCAGGGAACACTGAAGCTTTCTTT. Using reference TRBV11-2 and TRBJ1-1 for the parts outside the CDR3, the full variable domain is EAGVAQSPRYKIIEKRQSVAFWCNPISGHATLYWYQQILGQGPKLLIQFQNNGVVDDSQLPKDRFSAERLKGVDSTLKIQPAKLEDSAVYLCASSLDVAGNTEAFFGQGTRLTVV.

This chain links TRBV25-1 with TRBJ2-7; D perhaps matches TRBD1 (5 bases). Germline V gene lookup returns CDR1 MGHDK and CDR2 SYGVNS. The CDR3 spans 16 residues. The V end lost 3 bases, the J end lost 1 base, and 16 bases lay between the germline ends. CDR3 DNA: TGTGCCAGCAGTGACCTGGGGCCCATCAAGTCCTACGAGCAGTACTTC. Residues: CASSDLGPIKSYEQYF.

This clone was detected only a few times. The genes are TRBV5-4 and TRBJ2-5, with 11 bases identical to TRBD2. Per the germline V gene, CDR1 is SGHNT and CDR2 is YYREEE (reference sequence). CDR3 size: 16 residues. The junction had 4 bases not matched to a gene; V was cut back by 2 bases and J by 1 base. CDR3 bases: TGTGCCAGCAGCTTCCTAGGGACTAGCGGCCAAGAGACCCAGTACTTC. Amino acids: CASSFLGTSGQETQYF.

The rearrangement joins TRBV7-2 to TRBJ2-7; D unresolved. Trimming shortened V by 5 bases and J by 3 bases, and 14 bases separated the two germline ends. The CDR3 spans 14 residues. The germline gives CDR1 SGHTA, CDR2 FQGNSA. DNA of the CDR3: TGTGCCAGCAGCCCCCCACAGATAAACTACGAGCAGTACTTC. Residues: CASSPPQINYEQYF.

The chain carries TRBV11-3 and TRBJ2-1, with 13 bases identical to TRBD2. Germline CDR1 reads SGHNT; CDR2 reads YENEEA. V dropped 5 bases and J dropped 8; count of bases not matched to a gene: 6. The CDR3 runs to 15 residues. DNA of the CDR3: TGTGCCAGCAGCCCCGGGACTAGCGGGATCTATGAGCAGTTCTTC. It translates to CASSPGTSGIYEQFF.

This chain links TRBV18 with TRBJ2-2, with a possible D match to TRBD1 (5 bases). CDR1 KGHSH and CDR2 LQKENI come from the germline V gene. The CDR3 sequence is 14 residues long. Trimming took off 5 bases at V and 1 base at J, with 8 bases between the two ends. CDR3 protein: CASSTGWNTGELFF. The CDR3 nucleotides read TGTGCCAGCTCAACAGGTTGGAACACCGGGGAGCTGTTTTTT.

The chain joins TRBV2 to TRBJ2-7; 8 bases line up with TRBD2. Looked up from germline, CDR1 is SNHLY and CDR2 is FYNNEI. The trim removed 4 bases at V and 3 bases at J, leaving 8 bases unmatched. The CDR3 contains 15 residues. As DNA, the CDR3 is TGTGCCAGCAGTGCCGTGACTAGCGAGTACTACGAGCAGTACTTC. Its translation is CASSAVTSEYYEQYF.

A few counts support this clone. The chain employs TRBV18 and TRBJ1-2; TRBD1 is a possible D gene (6 bases). CDR3 length: 16 amino acids. V lost 3 bases, J lost 7 bases, and 21 bases lay in between. Germline loops: CDR1 KGHSH, CDR2 LQKENI. The DNA for the CDR3 is TGTGCCAGCTCACCTCCTAACGGACCCGAAGGGGGTGGCTACACCTTC. Protein product: CASSPPNGPEGGGYTF.

This chain joins TRBV6-5 and TRBJ1-2; the D gene is possibly TRBD1 (6 bases). This CDR3 spans 15 amino acids. Per germline, CDR1 MNHEY and CDR2 SVGAGI. Trimming shortened V by 4 bases and J by 8 bases, and 20 bases separated the two germline ends. The CDR3 DNA reads TGTGCCAGCAGTTGGGGAGGGGGAGCTTTTAGCGGCTACACCTTC. This encodes CASSWGGGAFSGYTF.

Note on this clone: A much larger clone differs by one base, so this may be a read error. This chain's CDR3 is CASKGQGATEAFF. CDR3 DNA: TGTGCCAGCAAGGGACAGGGGGCTACTGAAGCTTTCTTT. The chain carries TRBV28 and TRBJ1-1; 12 bases map to TRBD1. Germline values: CDR1 MDHEN, CDR2 SYDVKM. The CDR3 runs 13 residues. Unmatched junction bases numbered 2, after V lost 7 bases and J lost 5 bases. Together with reference TRBV28 and TRBJ1-1, the CDR3 gives the full variable domain: DVKVTQSSRYLVKRTGEKVFLECVQDMDHENMFWYRQDPGLGLRLIYFSYDVKMKEKGDIPEGYSVSREKKERFSLILESASTNQTSMYLCASKGQGATEAFFGQGTRLTVV.

This clone occurred once. The chain couples TRBV30 to TRBJ2-1, with 7 bases aligning to TRBD1. Germline CDR1 and CDR2: GTSNPN and SVGIG (reference sequence). The J segment lost 5 bases and the V segment lost 0 bases, leaving 1 base of the junction unmatched. The CDR3 runs 13 residues. The CDR3 DNA reads TGTGCCTGGAGTGTTCAGGGGGACAATGAGCAGTTCTTC. This gives the protein CAWSVQGDNEQFF. The full variable domain, in which reference TRBV30 and TRBJ2-1 provide the parts outside the CDR3, is SQTIHQWPATLVQPVGSPLSLECTVEGTSNPNLYWYRQAAGRGLQLLFYSVGIGQISSEVPQNLSASRPQDRQFILSSKKLLLSDSGFYLCAWSVQGDNEQFFGPGTRLTVL.

This clone was seen only once. This chain uses TRBV28 with TRBJ1-2; TRBD1 matches at 9 bases. The germline V gene has CDR1 MDHEN and CDR2 SYDVKM. CDR3 length equals 17 residues. V lost 6 bases, J lost 4 bases, and 15 bases stayed unmatched. In DNA form, the CDR3 reads TGTGCCAGCAGCCCACAGGGGGCGAGTGGTGCCCTCTATGGCTACACCTTC. Translation gives CASSPQGASGALYGYTF.

The chain recombines TRBV7-8 with TRBJ2-1; a possible D gene is TRBD2 (5 bases). V gave up 3 bases and J gave up 6 bases, with 12 bases separating them. The CDR3 length is 14 residues. CDR1 is SGHVS, CDR2 FQNEAQ, per germline. The DNA for the CDR3 is TGTGCCAGCAGCTTGGAAATGGGAGTCAATGAGCAGTTCTTC. Amino acids: CASSLEMGVNEQFF.

This clone was seen once. The chain couples TRBV18 to TRBJ2-7; the D gene is possibly TRBD1 (6 bases). In germline, CDR1 is KGHSH, CDR2 LQKENI. The CDR3 runs to 12 residues. V was clipped by 3 bases and J by 5 bases, with 8 bases between them. In nucleotides, the CDR3 is TGTGCCAGCTCACCGGGGGCCAACGAGCAGTACTTC. Translation gives CASSPGANEQYF.

The chain is built from TRBV6-6 and TRBJ2-7; weak D call: TRBD2 (6 bases). This CDR3 has 14 amino acids. CDR1 and CDR2 (germline): MNHNY, SVGAGI (reference sequence). The V gene lost 6 bases and the J gene lost 3 bases, with 15 bases spanning the gap. In nucleotides, the CDR3 is TGTGCCAGCAGGGAACCGGGACTGAACTACGAGCAGTACTTC. It encodes CASREPGLNYEQYF.